The clone carrying this T cell receptor (beta chain) was detected only a few times. These data come from a study of T-cell memory formation after mild COVID-19. From germline, CDR1 is SGHRS and CDR2 YFSETQ. The length of the CDR3 is 12 residues. Trimming stripped 2 bases from V and 5 bases from J, with 7 bases between. Each CDR3 protein is one row after TCRdb ran MiXCR on the 5' RACE reads. This table holds a few hundred thousand distinct CDR3 sequences, 25% to 30% found once. This chain joins TRBV5-1 and TRBJ2-5; no definite D call. This receptor was taken from an adult woman who had mild COVID-19 (a few samples of this study predate the infection). Cell type and time point are not known. Sequencing was done on a sample of PBMCs or a T cell subset sorted from them (not recorded which). The CDR3 DNA follows: TGCGCCAGCAGCTTCGCTCTTGAGACCCAGTACTTC. Its translation: CASSFALETQYF.